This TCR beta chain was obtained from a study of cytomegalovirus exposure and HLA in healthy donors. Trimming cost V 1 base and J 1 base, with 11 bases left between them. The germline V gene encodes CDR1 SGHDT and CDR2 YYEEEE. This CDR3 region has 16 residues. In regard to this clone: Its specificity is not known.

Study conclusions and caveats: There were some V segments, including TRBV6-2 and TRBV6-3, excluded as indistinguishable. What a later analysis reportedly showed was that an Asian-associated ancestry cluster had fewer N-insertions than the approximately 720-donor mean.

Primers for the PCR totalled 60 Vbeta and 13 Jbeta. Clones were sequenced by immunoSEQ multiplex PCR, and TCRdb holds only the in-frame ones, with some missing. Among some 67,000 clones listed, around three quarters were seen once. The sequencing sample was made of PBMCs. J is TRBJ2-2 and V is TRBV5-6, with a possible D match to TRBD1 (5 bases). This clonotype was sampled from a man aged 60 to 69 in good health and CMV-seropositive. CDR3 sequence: CASSLYKQVNTGELFF. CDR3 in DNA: TGTGCCAGCAGCTTGTATAAACAGGTGAACACCGGGGAGCTGTTTTTT.